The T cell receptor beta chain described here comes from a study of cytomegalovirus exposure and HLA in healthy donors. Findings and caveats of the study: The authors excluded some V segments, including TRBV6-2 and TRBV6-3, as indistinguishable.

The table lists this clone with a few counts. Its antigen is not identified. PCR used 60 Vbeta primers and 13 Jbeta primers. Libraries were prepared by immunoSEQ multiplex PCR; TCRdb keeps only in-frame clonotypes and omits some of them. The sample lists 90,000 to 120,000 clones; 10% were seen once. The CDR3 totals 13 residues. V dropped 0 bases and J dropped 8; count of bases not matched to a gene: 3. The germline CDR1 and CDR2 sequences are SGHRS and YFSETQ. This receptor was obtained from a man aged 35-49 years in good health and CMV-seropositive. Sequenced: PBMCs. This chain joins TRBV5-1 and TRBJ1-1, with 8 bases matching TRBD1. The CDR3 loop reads CASSLAGDREAFF. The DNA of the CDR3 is TGCGCCAGCAGCTTGGCCGGGGACAGGGAAGCTTTCTTT.